The 15 T cell receptor beta chains below come from one sample, sequenced in a study of T cell changes during pregnancy in multiple sclerosis. Sequencing used immunoSEQ multiplex PCR; TCRdb keeps in-frame clones, though not all of them. The sample includes 50,000 to 75,000 clones, 91% of them seen just once. The input for sequencing was peripheral blood, taken in the third trimester of pregnancy. The receptors shown here come from a female donor in good health, enrolled as a control in a pregnancy study.

The genes are TRBV19 and TRBJ1-5; 7 bases align to TRBD1. The CDR3 length is 16 residues. Germline CDR1 and CDR2: LNHDA and SQIVND (reference sequence). The V and J ends lost 5 bases and 3 bases, in that order; junction bases with no gene match: 10. The CDR3 loop reads CASSRTRGLNNQPQHF. CDR3 in DNA: TGTGCCAGTAGTCGAACAAGGGGGCTCAACAATCAGCCCCAGCATTTT.

The chain uses TRBV7-2 and TRBJ2-3; TRBD2 matches at 9 bases. Losses at the gene ends were 1 base for V and 3 bases for J; bases not matched to a gene: 5. The length of the CDR3 is 16 residues. Germline loops: CDR1 SGHTA, CDR2 FQGNSA. CDR3 nucleotides: TGTGCCAGCAGCTTAGTTGCGGGAGGGTCGACAGATACGCAGTATTTT. Translating it yields CASSLVAGGSTDTQYF.

This chain joins TRBV7-8 and TRBJ2-7, with D perhaps TRBD2 (6 bases). Trimming took 5 bases from V and 5 from J, leaving 13 bases between them. The CDR3 has 13 residues. Germline V gene data show CDR1 as SGHVS and CDR2 as FQNEAQ. In DNA, the CDR3 is TGTGCCAGCAGCCCGGACTACTCTCACGAGCAGTACTTC. Translated: CASSPDYSHEQYF.

The rearrangement uses TRBV28 and TRBJ2-7; 11 positions agree with TRBD2. From germline, CDR1 is MDHEN and CDR2 SYDVKM. The CDR3 length is 16 residues. Germline trimming cut 5 bases from V and 0 bases from J; bases unmatched to any gene: 6. CDR3 residues: CASSLAGTSGSYEQYF. In DNA, the CDR3 is TGTGCCAGCAGTCTCGCCGGGACTAGCGGCTCCTACGAGCAGTACTTC.

This rearrangement joins TRBV19 to TRBJ1-5, with 8 bases identical to TRBD1. V lost 8 bases and J lost 3; bases outside the gene matches: 3. Germline V gene data show CDR1 as LNHDA and CDR2 as SQIVND (reference sequence). The CDR3 contains 13 residues. DNA for the CDR3: TGTGCCAGTGCAGGGGGCATCAATCAGCCCCAGCATTTT. Translated: CASAGGINQPQHF. The variable domain in full, completed from reference TRBV19 and TRBJ1-5, reads DGGITQSPKYLFRKEGQNVTLSCEQNLNHDAMYWYRQDPGQGLRLIYYSQIVNDFQKGDIAEGYSVSREKKESFPLTVTSAQKNPTAFYLCASAGGINQPQHFGDGTRLSIL.

The rearrangement links TRBV25-1 to TRBJ2-1; 7 positions match TRBD2. Germline CDR1 MGHDK, CDR2 SYGVNS. The J segment lost 0 bases and the V segment lost 3 bases, leaving 5 bases of the junction unmatched. The CDR3 length is 16 residues. The CDR3, as DNA: TGTGCCAGCAGTGATCACCGGGACTACTCCTACAATGAGCAGTTCTTC. Translated, it gives CASSDHRDYSYNEQFF.

The V call is TRBV2, the J call TRBJ2-2, with unresolved D. This CDR3 comprises 15 residues. Looked up from germline, CDR1 is SNHLY and CDR2 is FYNNEI. V dropped 2 bases and J dropped 0 bases, with 7 bases sitting between them. CDR3 amino acids: CASSERRTNTGELFF. CDR3 bases: TGTGCCAGCAGTGAACGGAGAACGAACACCGGGGAGCTGTTTTTT.

The rearrangement links TRBV6-5 to TRBJ2-6; possibly TRBD2 for D (5 bases). CDR1 is MNHEY, CDR2 SVGAGI, per germline. The CDR3 is 14 residues long. The V and J ends lost 4 bases and 7 bases respectively, with 11 bases between them. CDR3 region: CASSLAQNANVLTF. CDR3 nucleotide sequence: TGTGCCAGCAGTTTAGCGCAGAACGCCAACGTCCTGACTTTC.

This chain connects TRBV5-1 to TRBJ2-1; D gene ambiguous. V gave up 0 bases and J gave up 4 bases, with 5 bases separating them. Germline V gene data show CDR1 as SGHRS and CDR2 as YFSETQ. The length of the CDR3 is 13 residues. In nucleotides, the CDR3 is TGCGCCAGCAGCTTGGACAGTTACAATGAGCAGTTCTTC. Translating gives CASSLDSYNEQFF.

The J gene is TRBJ2-1, the V gene TRBV7-9, with TRBD1 matching over 7 bases. V was pared by 3 bases and J by 9 bases, with 14 bases of the junction left unmatched. The CDR3 is 16 residues long. The germline V gene encodes CDR1 SEHNR and CDR2 FQNEAQ (reference sequence). The chain's CDR3 is CASSLGRGLFISEQFF. As DNA, the CDR3 is TGTGCCAGCAGCTTGGGAAGGGGGCTTTTTATAAGTGAGCAGTTCTTC.

The chain links TRBV6-5 to TRBJ1-2, with D uncertain. The CDR3 loop spans 13 amino acids. The germline V and J ends were trimmed by 2 bases and 8 bases, with 12 bases remaining between them. Germline V gene lookup returns CDR1 MNHEY and CDR2 SVGAGI. CDR3 in DNA: TGTGCCAGCAGTTACCGGTCAGGTCGCGGCTACACCTTC. Amino acid sequence: CASSYRSGRGYTF.

V and J are TRBV7-9 and TRBJ2-5; no firm D call. Germline CDR1 SEHNR, CDR2 FQNEAQ (reference sequence). V was shortened by 4 bases and J by 6 bases, with 15 bases between the two germline ends. The CDR3 totals 14 residues. CDR3 in amino acids: CASSSLVRLKTQYF. The CDR3, as DNA: TGTGCCAGCAGCTCCTTAGTGCGTTTGAAGACCCAGTACTTC.

This chain uses TRBV5-4 with TRBJ2-7, with 9 bases lining up with TRBD1. V lost 2 bases to trimming and J lost 7 bases; unmatched junction nucleotides: 4. The length of the CDR3 is 13 residues. Germline loops: CDR1 SGHNT, CDR2 YYREEE (reference sequence). The CDR3 region is CASSLQGASEQYF. The CDR3, as DNA: TGTGCCAGCAGCTTACAGGGGGCTTCAGAGCAGTACTTC.

The chain employs TRBV6-1 and TRBJ1-6; 9 bases are a match to TRBD1. The CDR3 contains 16 residues. The junction had 8 bases not matched to a gene; V was cut back by 1 base and J by 10 bases. Germline CDR1 reads MNHNS; CDR2 reads SASEGT. The CDR3 here is CASSEGSGTGSSPLHF. CDR3 DNA sequence: TGTGCCAGCAGTGAAGGGAGTGGGACAGGGTCCTCACCCCTCCACTTT.

The genes are TRBV6-5 and TRBJ1-6; D uncertain. Germline V gene data show CDR1 as MNHEY and CDR2 as SVGAGI. The CDR3 runs 14 residues. The V end lost 7 bases, the J end lost 9 bases, and 16 bases lay between the germline ends. CDR3 DNA: TGTGCCAGCACCCTTTTGAGGTTGAGTTCACCCCTCCACTTT. Its protein product is CASTLLRLSSPLHF.